The clone carrying this T cell receptor beta chain has at least ten counts. Its antigen is currently unknown. The sample belongs to a study of T cells in Graves' hyperthyroidism and ophthalmopathy. Study background: At the time of initial diagnosis and before any treatment, peripheral blood was collected.

Diagnostic decisions used clinical symptoms, serum thyroxine and TRAb, thyroid ultrasound and orbital computed tomography. The CDR3 regions of TCR beta were amplified from RNA transcripts. The HTBI primer set drove a first-round RT-PCR of the TCR CDR3. TCRdb fed the multiplex PCR reads into MiXCR, producing one record per CDR3 protein. The top ten hold about 33% of the sample, which has around 300,000 distinct CDR3 sequences, over 12% seen once. General observations from the study: The authors' 13 V-J model separated ophthalmopathy from stable hyperthyroidism. Most thyroid clonotypes that were expanded above 0.001 also turned up in blood.

The receptor's source is a woman between 45 and 60 years old with Graves' hyperthyroidism that later progressed to Graves' ophthalmopathy. Input material: blood.

CDR3 loop: CAISDILAGASYEQYF. Written as DNA, the CDR3 is TGTGCCATCAGTGACATCCTAGCGGGAGCAAGCTACGAGCAGTACTTC. The J gene is TRBJ2-7, the V gene TRBV10-3, with 10 bases matching TRBD2. Germline V gene lookup returns CDR1 ENHRY and CDR2 SYGVKD. The CDR3 has 16 residues. After removal of 3 bases from V and 3 bases from J, the junction contained 8 bases not matched to a gene.